A single sample is the source of the 10 T cell receptor beta chains below, sequenced in a study of T cells in Graves' hyperthyroidism and ophthalmopathy. TCR beta CDR3 regions were amplified from RNA. The TCR CDR3 was amplified in a first-round RT-PCR using the HTBI primer set. MiXCR, applied by TCRdb to the multiplex PCR reads, yields one record per CDR3 protein. The repertoire holds approximately 480,000 distinct CDR3 sequences, with less than 25% as singletons. The sequencing sample was made of blood. These receptors originate from a man younger than 35 with Graves' hyperthyroidism.

This clonotype was detected only a few times. The chain joins TRBV28 to TRBJ2-7, with 10 bases that match TRBD1. CDR1 and CDR2 (germline): MDHEN, SYDVKM. Trimming cost V 6 bases and J 5 bases; bases outside gene matches: 10. The CDR3 consists of 15 residues. The CDR3 DNA sequence: TGTGCCAGCAGGGCCTCCGGGACAGGGGCCCACGAGCAGTACTTC. It translates to CASRASGTGAHEQYF.

In nucleotides, the CDR3 is TGTGCCAGCAGTTACACCCGACCGACCCAGTACTTC. It is translated as CASSYTRPTQYF. The chain employs TRBV6-2 or TRBV6-3 and TRBJ2-5; the D is unclear. This CDR3 has 12 amino acids. CDR1 and CDR2 (germline): MNHEY, SVGEGT. Trimming took off 2 bases at V and 7 bases at J, with 8 bases between the two ends.

V gene TRBV28 combines with J gene TRBJ2-5; 7 bases match TRBD2. Germline loops: CDR1 MDHEN, CDR2 SYDVKM. J lost 5 bases, V lost 8 bases, and 20 bases had no gene match. The length of the CDR3 is 17 residues. The CDR3 nucleotides are TGTGCCAGCGAGAGGGAGGGAGGGAGGTCCGTCCAGGAGACCCAGTACTTC. Encoded protein: CASEREGGRSVQETQYF.

The V gene is TRBV7-2, the J gene TRBJ2-2; TRBD2 matches at 9 bases. After removal of 0 bases from V and 5 bases from J, the junction contained 1 base not matched to a gene. Per the germline V gene, CDR1 is SGHTA and CDR2 is FQGNSA. The CDR3 is made up of 15 amino acids. This chain's CDR3 is CASSLALAGTGELFF. In DNA, the CDR3 is TGTGCCAGCAGCTTAGCACTAGCGGGTACCGGGGAGCTGTTTTTT.

This clonotype appeared many times. The gene calls are TRBV25-1 and TRBJ1-2; unclear D gene. The germline V and J ends were trimmed by 8 bases and 3 bases, with 10 bases remaining between them. The CDR3 length is 12 residues. Per the germline V gene, CDR1 is MGHDK and CDR2 is SYGVNS. In nucleotides, the CDR3 is TGTGCCAGCTGTGGCGCGGACTATGGCTACACCTTC. Protein: CASCGADYGYTF.

This clonotype was counted a few times. This sequence joins TRBV4-1 and TRBJ2-7; no reliable D call. Germline CDR1 MGHRA, CDR2 YSYEKL. The CDR3 is 14 residues long. Trimming took 0 bases from V and 2 from J, leaving 8 bases between them. CDR3 loop: CASSQDETTYEQYF. Written as DNA, the CDR3 is TGCGCCAGCAGCCAAGACGAGACAACCTACGAGCAGTACTTC.

This clonotype was found a few times. A much larger clone lies one base from this, so it may be a read error. V is TRBV12-3 or TRBV12-4 and J is TRBJ1-5; possible D gene TRBD1, 5 bases. This CDR3 has 14 amino acids. The CDR3 DNA sequence: TGTGCCAGCTCCCCGGCGGGGGGTGAAAGGCCCCGGCATTTT. It specifies CASSPAGGERPRHF.

This clonotype came up many times. The chain employs TRBV10-3 and TRBJ1-2; D gene uncertain. This CDR3 comprises 13 residues. From germline, CDR1 is ENHRY and CDR2 SYGVKD. V was trimmed by 3 bases and J by 8 bases, leaving 13 bases between them. CDR3 loop: CAISEGRLDGYTF. The CDR3 region has the DNA TGTGCCATCAGTGAAGGGAGGCTCGACGGCTACACCTTC.

This clonotype came up many times. The chain has TRBV12-3 or TRBV12-4 and TRBJ1-5; tentative D call: TRBD1 (5 bases). CDR3 size: 15 residues. Trimming left V 5 bases short and J 3 bases short, with 14 bases between. DNA for the CDR3: TGTGCCAGCAGTACGCCGGGACTTACCAATCAGCCCCAGCATTTT. Residues: CASSTPGLTNQPQHF.

The V call is TRBV2, the J call TRBJ1-1; unclear D gene. Trimming took off 0 bases at V and 1 base at J, with 9 bases between the two ends. Germline V gene sequence: CDR1 SNHLY, CDR2 FYNNEI. The CDR3 has 15 amino acids. The CDR3 DNA sequence: TGTGCCAGCAGTGAAGCGTTGGGTGAGAACACTGAAGCTTTCTTT. It is translated as CASSEALGENTEAFF.